These 21 T cell receptor beta chains were all obtained from the same sample, sequenced in a study of T cell repertoires in cytomegalovirus infection. For these receptors, no antigen is known. TCRdb re-called the reads with MiXCR, one entry per CDR3 protein. The table includes some 800,000 distinct CDR3 sequences, around a third detected once. The specimen comprised cultured CD8+ T cells from PBMCs, sampled from culture after CMV antigen stimulation. Every receptor here comes from a human donor in good health (CMV status not recorded). Some clones in this sample may be carry-over from other donors' samples.

The CDR3 reads CASSLRGTVEKLFF. The CDR3 DNA is TGTGCCAGCAGCTTAAGGGGGACGGTTGAAAAACTGTTTTTT. The chain carries TRBV7-9 and TRBJ1-4; D possibly corresponds to TRBD1 (6 bases). Germline lookup yields CDR1 SEHNR and CDR2 FQNEAQ (reference sequence). V dropped 2 bases and J dropped 7 bases, with 11 bases sitting between them. This CDR3 is 14 amino acids long.

This clonotype was detected a few times. J is TRBJ1-2 and V is TRBV7-9; weak D call: TRBD1 (6 bases). V dropped 7 bases and J dropped 6 bases, with 15 bases sitting between them. Germline V CDR1 and CDR2: SEHNR, FQNEAQ (reference sequence). The CDR3 covers 13 residues. For the CDR3, the DNA is TGTGCCAGCACCCCGAACGGGGGCGATGGCTACACCTTC. This gives the protein CASTPNGGDGYTF.

The rearrangement joins TRBV7-9 to TRBJ2-7, with TRBD1 identical over 7 bases. Germline trimming cut 2 bases from V and 2 bases from J; bases unmatched to any gene: 9. Germline V CDR1 and CDR2: SEHNR, FQNEAQ (reference sequence). This CDR3 has 16 residues. The CDR3 nucleotides read TGTGCCAGCAGCTTATTGGACAGGCCCTCAACCTACGAGCAGTACTTC. Residues: CASSLLDRPSTYEQYF.

This clonotype was found a few times. This chain uses TRBV5-5 with TRBJ2-3; either TRBD1 or TRBD2 may fit D (5 bases each). This CDR3 comprises 14 residues. Germline assignment: CDR1 SGHKS and CDR2 YYEKEE (reference sequence). Trimming took off 5 bases at V and 5 bases at J, with 15 bases between the two ends. The CDR3 region has the DNA TGTGCCAGCAGATGGGACCTTTTGGAAGATACGCAGTATTTT. It translates to CASRWDLLEDTQYF.

The genes are TRBV19 and TRBJ1-4; no reliable D call. The CDR3 covers 12 residues. The germline V gene has CDR1 LNHDA and CDR2 SQIVND (reference sequence). V was shortened by 3 bases and J by 8 bases, with 7 bases between the two germline ends. CDR3: CASSISLEKLFF. The DNA of the CDR3 is TGTGCCAGTAGTATTTCCCTGGAAAAACTGTTTTTT.

The genes are TRBV25-1 and TRBJ1-1, with TRBD1 identical over 8 bases. There are 16 residues in the CDR3. The V segment lost 9 bases and the J segment 3 bases; nucleotides outside the gene matches: 15. Germline assignment: CDR1 MGHDK and CDR2 SYGVNS. The CDR3 loop is CARKGRGRFVDTEAFF. CDR3 nucleotide sequence: TGTGCCAGGAAGGGCAGGGGGCGTTTCGTGGACACTGAAGCTTTCTTT.

The chain recombines TRBV7-9 with TRBJ1-1; weak D call: TRBD1 (6 bases). This CDR3 region has 16 residues. V was trimmed by 2 bases and J by 1 base, leaving 14 bases between them. Germline V lookup: CDR1 SEHNR, CDR2 FQNEAQ (reference sequence). The CDR3: CASSLYVGAGNTEAFF. The CDR3 coding sequence is TGTGCCAGCAGCTTATATGTGGGGGCCGGGAACACTGAAGCTTTCTTT.

The gene calls are TRBV6-8 and TRBJ1-2; no firm D call. Germline CDR1 and CDR2: MNHGY and SAAAGT. The CDR3 consists of 13 residues. V was pared by 0 bases and J by 8 bases, with 10 bases between. The chain's CDR3 is CASSYSEGTGYTF. The CDR3 DNA follows: TGTGCCAGCAGTTACTCGGAGGGTACGGGCTACACCTTC.

The sample holds a few counts of this clonotype. The chain uses TRBV6-1 and TRBJ1-5; D unclear. The CDR3 extends over 16 amino acids. Trimming took off 2 bases at V and 1 base at J, with 12 bases between the two ends. Per germline, CDR1 MNHNS and CDR2 SASEGT. CDR3 amino acids: CASSEFEGRSNQPQHF. The CDR3 nucleotides are TGTGCCAGCAGTGAATTCGAGGGCAGGAGCAATCAGCCCCAGCATTTT.

The table lists this clonotype with a few counts. The CDR3 loop is CASSYSIAGARHSTDTQYF. CDR3 DNA sequence: TGTGCCAGCAGTTACTCGATTGCGGGGGCCCGACATAGCACAGATACGCAGTATTTT. The chain employs TRBV6-2 or TRBV6-3 and TRBJ2-3; TRBD2 might be the D (7 bases). The V gene lost 0 bases and the J gene lost 0 bases, with 19 bases spanning the gap. The CDR3 length is 19 residues. The germline V gene encodes CDR1 MNHEY and CDR2 SVGEGT.

The chain employs TRBV12-3 or TRBV12-4 and TRBJ1-2; 7 bases map to TRBD1. The CDR3 sequence is 13 residues long. The J segment lost 4 bases and the V segment lost 6 bases, leaving 5 bases of the junction unmatched. CDR3 coding DNA: TGTGCCAGCAGCGGGACAGTAATCTATGGCTACACCTTC. It is translated as CASSGTVIYGYTF.

The chain employs TRBV6-5 and TRBJ1-6; D not certain. The length of the CDR3 is 16 residues. CDR1 and CDR2 from the germline V gene are MNHEY and SVGAGI. The V end was cut by 6 bases, the J end by 0 bases, with 12 bases between. The CDR3 nucleotides are TGTGCCAGCAGCCTAATACAGAGCTCCTATAATTCACCCCTCCACTTT. This sequence encodes CASSLIQSSYNSPLHF.

This clonotype has ten or more counts. The CDR3 nucleotides are TGTGCCAGCAGTCTTCTTCTGGGGACCGGGGAGCTGTTTTTT. It encodes CASSLLLGTGELFF. V is TRBV12-3 or TRBV12-4 and J is TRBJ2-2; D unclear. CDR3 length equals 14 residues. Trimming cost V 5 bases and J 5 bases, with 12 bases left between them.

This clonotype was seen only once. The V and J genes are TRBV7-3 and TRBJ2-3; 8 bases match TRBD2. V was clipped by 1 base and J by 3 bases; unmatched bases: 9. The CDR3 sequence is 17 residues long. Germline lookup yields CDR1 SGHTA and CDR2 FQGTGA. DNA for the CDR3: TGTGCCAGCAGCTTAAGAGGTGGCGGGGGGTGGACAGATACGCAGTATTTT. This encodes CASSLRGGGGWTDTQYF.

This clonotype was picked up a small number of times. The chain carries TRBV5-5 and TRBJ2-1; D is unresolved. CDR3 length: 15 residues. Germline V gene data show CDR1 as SGHKS and CDR2 as YYEKEE (reference sequence). Deletions cut 1 base from V and 4 bases from J, with 12 bases between. This CDR3 reads CASSLRVGPYNEQFF. In DNA, the CDR3 is TGTGCCAGCAGCTTGAGGGTCGGGCCGTACAATGAGCAGTTCTTC.

The chain has TRBV5-1 and TRBJ1-2; TRBD1 matches 9 bases. The V gene end was trimmed by 2 bases and the J gene end by 7 bases; junction bases not matched to a gene: 6. The CDR3 contains 14 residues. CDR1 is SGHRS, CDR2 YFSETQ, per germline. CDR3 nucleotide sequence: TGCGCCAGCAGCTTCGGGACAGGGATGGTTGGCTACACCTTC. Translated, it gives CASSFGTGMVGYTF.

The genes are TRBV12-5 and TRBJ1-5; TRBD1 is a possible D gene (5 bases). Trimming stripped 5 bases from V and 3 bases from J, with 17 bases between. There are 16 residues in the CDR3. Germline V CDR1 and CDR2: LGHNT, FRNRAP. Here the CDR3 DNA reads TGTGCTAGTGGTACGTTTTGGGGGGATTTCAATCAGCCCCAGCATTTT. Residues: CASGTFWGDFNQPQHF. The entire variable domain, with the rest obtained from reference TRBV12-5 and TRBJ1-5, is as follows: DARVTQTPRHKVTEMGQEVTMRCQPILGHNTVFWYRQTMMQGLELLAYFRNRAPLDDSGMPKDRFSAEMPDATLATLKIQPSEPRDSAVYFCASGTFWGDFNQPQHFGDGTRLSIL.

This clonotype was counted only a few times. The chain is built from TRBV6-6 and TRBJ2-7; D is unclear. With 4 bases removed from V and 2 bases from J, the gap between germline ends came to 9 bases. Germline V gene sequence: CDR1 MNHNY, CDR2 SVGAGI (reference sequence). CDR3 size: 13 residues. The CDR3 region has the DNA TGTGCCAGCAGTTTGAGGTCGACCTACGAGCAGTACGTC. Residues: CASSLRSTYEQYV.

CDR3 protein: CASSSPGGRTEAFF. CDR3 nucleotide sequence: TGTGCCAGCAGCTCGCCAGGGGGCCGCACTGAAGCTTTCTTT. This chain uses TRBV7-9 with TRBJ1-1; 8 bases line up with TRBD1. The CDR3 totals 14 residues. The germline V gene has CDR1 SEHNR and CDR2 FQNEAQ (reference sequence). V lost 4 bases to trimming and J lost 4 bases; unmatched junction nucleotides: 5.

There are a few counts of this clonotype. The chain joins TRBV7-9 to TRBJ2-5; 10 positions match TRBD2. V shed 5 bases, J shed 1 base, and the junction held 7 bases outside the gene matches. The germline V gene encodes CDR1 SEHNR and CDR2 FQNEAQ (reference sequence). CDR3 length: 16 residues. CDR3 residues: CASSPLQRGGQETQYF. The CDR3 nucleotides are TGTGCCAGCAGCCCCCTCCAGCGGGGGGGCCAAGAGACCCAGTACTTC.

This chain connects TRBV19 to TRBJ1-1; no clear D. There are 15 residues in the CDR3. The ends were cut back, 1 base at V and 0 bases at J, with 9 bases in the middle. Per the germline V gene, CDR1 is LNHDA and CDR2 is SQIVND (reference sequence). The CDR3 DNA sequence: TGTGCCAGTAGTATAGCTCGGGCAGTGAACACTGAAGCTTTCTTT. Protein product: CASSIARAVNTEAFF.